A single sample gave rise to the 17 T cell receptor beta chains below, sequenced in a study of cytomegalovirus exposure and HLA in healthy donors. Vbeta (60) and Jbeta (13) primers were used in the PCR. Measured with immunoSEQ multiplex PCR; TCRdb has only the in-frame clones, and not every one. Seen here are approximately 100,000 clones, less than 80% observed once, and the top ten hold around 3.9%. Specimen: PBMCs. The receptors were sampled from a man aged 25 to 40 in good health and CMV-seropositive.

The chain uses TRBV13 and TRBJ2-7; 8 nucleotides line up with TRBD2. CDR1 is PRHDT and CDR2 is FYEKMQ in the germline V gene (reference sequence). With 4 bases clipped from V and 6 bases from J, the junction kept 2 bases outside the gene matches. The CDR3 length is 12 residues. CDR3 sequence: CASSSGGLEQYF. The CDR3 nucleotides read TGTGCCAGCAGCTCGGGGGGGCTCGAGCAGTACTTC. Using reference TRBV13 and TRBJ2-7 for the parts outside the CDR3, the full variable domain is AAGVIQSPRHLIKEKRETATLKCYPIPRHDTVYWYQQGPGQDPQFLISFYEKMQSDKGSIPDRFSAQQFSDYHSELNMSSLELGDSALYFCASSSGGLEQYFGPGTRLTVT.

The chain employs TRBV21-1 and TRBJ2-1; the table assigns TRBD2, which was not confirmed against the DNA. TRBV21-1 is classified as a pseudogene. CDR3 length equals 24 residues. The CDR3 coding sequence is TGTGCCAGCAGCAAAGGGACACTTATACAGGGACTAGCGGGGGGGCCGGGCTCCTACAATGAGCAGTTCTTC. Translation: CASSKGTLIQGLAGGPGSYNEQFF.

The chain combines TRBV11-2 with TRBJ2-1; 9 bases align to TRBD1. CDR3 length: 16 amino acids. With V trimmed by 5 bases and J by 0 bases, 5 bases remained unmatched. Germline-derived CDR1 and CDR2 are SGHAT and FQNNGV. DNA for the CDR3: TGTGCCAGCAGCGGATCGACAGGGGGCTCCTACAATGAGCAGTTCTTC. As protein: CASSGSTGGSYNEQFF.

The rearrangement links TRBV9 to TRBJ2-7; TRBD1 matches 8 bases. The germline V gene encodes CDR1 SGDLS and CDR2 YYNGEE. After removal of 2 bases from V and 5 bases from J, the junction contained 6 bases not matched to a gene. This CDR3 is built from 14 residues. CDR3 in DNA: TGTGCCAGCAGCGTTGGCAGGGGGCTGGACGAGCAGTACTTC. This encodes CASSVGRGLDEQYF.

The rearrangement uses TRBV7-2 and TRBJ2-2; D ambiguous. V gave up 0 bases and J gave up 2 bases, with 4 bases separating them. Germline CDR1 reads SGHTA; CDR2 reads FQGNSA. The CDR3 runs 14 residues. Here the CDR3 DNA reads TGTGCCAGCAGCTTAGCGGCCAACACCGGGGAGCTGTTTTTT. It is translated as CASSLAANTGELFF.

This clone was seen a handful of times. This sample also contains other DNA sequences that code for the same CDR3. The rearrangement uses TRBV7-2 and TRBJ2-2; weak D call: TRBD2 (5 bases). This CDR3 contains 13 residues. The V gene lost 5 bases and the J gene lost 5 bases, with 9 bases spanning the gap. Looked up from germline, CDR1 is SGHTA and CDR2 is FQGNSA. CDR3 protein: CASSRGLTGELFF. In nucleotides, the CDR3 is TGTGCCAGCAGCCGAGGACTGACCGGGGAGCTGTTTTTT.

The chain carries TRBV5-1 and TRBJ2-7; 9 positions agree with TRBD2. V dropped 3 bases and J dropped 0; count of bases not matched to a gene: 10. The CDR3 has 17 amino acids. Germline V lookup: CDR1 SGHRS, CDR2 YFSETQ. CDR3: CASSYGVAGASSYEQYF. The DNA for the CDR3 is TGCGCCAGCAGCTACGGGGTAGCGGGGGCCAGCTCCTACGAGCAGTACTTC.

The CDR3 bases are TGTGCCAGCAGTGACCAGTCCCCGGGAACGCAGTATTTT. This codes for CASSDQSPGTQYF. This chain connects TRBV6-4 to TRBJ2-3; a possible D gene is TRBD2 (5 bases). V lost 2 bases to trimming and J lost 9 bases, with 12 bases between them. Germline values: CDR1 MRHNA, CDR2 SNTAGT. The CDR3 runs to 13 residues.

The chain links TRBV19 to TRBJ2-7; 7 nucleotides align to TRBD1. J lost 1 base, V lost 6 bases, and 3 bases had no gene match. Germline V CDR1 and CDR2: LNHDA, SQIVND (reference sequence). The CDR3 extends over 13 amino acids. CDR3 bases: TGTGCCAGTAGCCCGGGACAGTCCTACGAGCAGTACTTC. Its translation is CASSPGQSYEQYF.

This clone was seen only once. The CDR3 bases are TGTGCCAGCAGCTTAACTCTCTACAATGAGCAGTTCTTC. Translation: CASSLTLYNEQFF. The chain combines TRBV7-9 with TRBJ2-1, with no clear D. V was trimmed by 2 bases and J by 3 bases, leaving 5 bases between them. This CDR3 is built from 13 residues. Per germline, CDR1 SEHNR and CDR2 FQNEAQ (reference sequence).

V is TRBV6-1 and J is TRBJ1-3; no clear D. V was trimmed by 0 bases and J by 2 bases, leaving 8 bases between them. Germline V CDR1 and CDR2: MNHNS, SASEGT. The CDR3 loop spans 15 amino acids. The CDR3 sequence is CASSEAARTGNTIYF. CDR3 coding DNA: TGTGCCAGCAGTGAAGCGGCAAGAACTGGAAACACCATATATTTT.

This clone was counted once. The chain employs TRBV2 and TRBJ1-6, with 7 bases identical to TRBD1. V was clipped by 6 bases and J by 5 bases; unmatched bases: 7. The CDR3 sequence is 15 residues long. Germline CDR1 and CDR2: SNHLY and FYNNEI. The CDR3 loop is CASSADRTNNSPLHF. The CDR3 nucleotides are TGTGCCAGCAGCGCGGACAGGACCAATAATTCACCCCTCCACTTT.

The chain recombines TRBV11-2 with TRBJ2-3; D ambiguous. CDR1 SGHAT and CDR2 FQNNGV come from the germline V gene. This CDR3 is built from 14 residues. Trimming took 5 bases from V and 0 from J, leaving 9 bases between them. CDR3 in amino acids: CASSEAYSTDTQYF. The CDR3 DNA reads TGTGCCAGCAGCGAGGCGTATAGCACAGATACGCAGTATTTT.

The V gene is TRBV5-8, the J gene TRBJ1-2, with D tentatively TRBD1 (5 bases). The V gene's germline CDR1 is SGHTS and CDR2 YDEGEE. The V gene lost 2 bases and the J gene lost 3 bases, with 11 bases spanning the gap. CDR3 size: 14 residues. Here the CDR3 reads CASSFSGFYYGYTF. CDR3 bases: TGTGCCAGCAGCTTCTCAGGGTTTTACTATGGCTACACCTTC.

This clone was seen a few times. This chain uses TRBV5-5 with TRBJ2-7; the match to TRBD2 covers 8 bases. The CDR3 has 16 amino acids. The V segment lost 5 bases and the J segment 0 bases; nucleotides outside the gene matches: 10. Germline CDR1 is SGHKS and CDR2 is YYEKEE (reference sequence). CDR3 nucleotide sequence: TGTGCCAGCAGTCTCCAGGGCGGGGGGACCTCCTACGAGCAGTACTTC. Translating gives CASSLQGGGTSYEQYF. The whole variable domain, remainder taken from reference TRBV5-5 and TRBJ2-7, is DAGVTQSPTHLIKTRGQQVTLRCSPISGHKSVSWYQQVLGQGPQFIFQYYEKEERGRGNFPDRFSARQFPNYSSELNVNALLLGDSALYLCASSLQGGGTSYEQYFGPGTRLTVT.

The chain recombines TRBV5-6 with TRBJ2-7; tentatively, D is TRBD2 (6 bases). The CDR3 runs 15 residues. Germline V gives CDR1 SGHDT, CDR2 YYEEEE. The germline V and J ends were trimmed by 5 bases and 2 bases, with 17 bases remaining between them. CDR3 amino acids: CASSYGSGFTYEQYF. The CDR3, as DNA: TGTGCCAGCAGTTATGGAAGCGGGTTCACCTACGAGCAGTACTTC.

This clone has only a few counts. The rearrangement joins TRBV4-1 to TRBJ1-2, with 10 bases that match TRBD1. The V gene's germline CDR1 is MGHRA and CDR2 YSYEKL. The V segment lost 1 base and the J segment 7 bases; nucleotides outside the gene matches: 6. The CDR3 is made up of 15 amino acids. The CDR3 DNA reads TGCGCCAGCAGCCAAGGGCAAGACAGGGGGCGTGGCTACACCTTC. Translation gives CASSQGQDRGRGYTF.